The 26 T cell receptor beta chains presented below share a single source sample, sequenced in a study of OX40 agonist ivuxolimab in advanced cancers. Repertoires were generated with immunoSEQ multiplex PCR, while TCRdb's copy carries only in-frame clones and drops some. The data contain 55,000 to 90,000 clones, roughly 80% of them seen just once; the ten biggest clones take up over 0.4%. The specimen comprised CD4+ or CD8+ T cells sorted from blood, sampled in a trial of the OX40 agonist ivuxolimab. The receptors come from an adult with an advanced solid tumor such as melanoma, head and neck, liver or kidney cancer.

This clone was seen more than once but under ten times. The V gene is TRBV19, the J gene TRBJ1-5; 7 nucleotides line up with TRBD1. This CDR3 has 15 amino acids. Germline CDR1 is LNHDA and CDR2 is SQIVND (reference sequence). J lost 6 bases, V lost 6 bases, and 11 bases had no gene match. CDR3 nucleotide sequence: TGTGCCAGTAGGCTTACAGGGGCCCAGGGTCAGCCCCAGCATTTT. This encodes CASRLTGAQGQPQHF.

This chain connects TRBV18 to TRBJ1-5, with D uncertain. The germline V and J ends were trimmed by 5 bases and 2 bases, with 16 bases remaining between them. This CDR3 comprises 16 residues. Germline CDR1 and CDR2: KGHSH and LQKENI. Here the CDR3 reads CASSYDLGRRNQPQHF. The DNA for the CDR3 is TGTGCCAGCTCATACGACCTGGGAAGGCGCAATCAGCCCCAGCATTTT.

The CDR3 spells CASSFRNTEAFF. CDR3 in DNA: TGTGCCAGTAGTTTCAGGAACACTGAAGCTTTCTTT. The rearrangement uses TRBV19 and TRBJ1-1; the D is unclear. The CDR3 runs to 12 residues. The germline gives CDR1 LNHDA, CDR2 SQIVND (reference sequence). The V gene lost 5 bases and the J gene lost 1 base, with 5 bases spanning the gap.

This clone has just a few counts. The chain employs TRBV7-8 and TRBJ2-1; TRBD1 agrees at 7 bases. The CDR3 length is 15 residues. CDR1 and CDR2 from the germline V gene are SGHVS and FQNEAQ. Trimming cost V 1 base and J 2 bases; bases outside gene matches: 2. The CDR3 is CASSLDRGTYNEQFF. In DNA form, the CDR3 reads TGTGCCAGCAGCTTAGACAGGGGCACCTACAATGAGCAGTTCTTC.

Comments on this clone: Other DNA sequences in this specimen translate into the identical CDR3. This chain uses TRBV18 with TRBJ1-4; D gene unclear. Germline V gives CDR1 KGHSH, CDR2 LQKENI. The CDR3 has 13 residues. With 2 bases removed from V and 5 bases from J, the gap between germline ends came to 6 bases. CDR3 region: CASSPSGNEKLFF. CDR3 bases: TGTGCCAGCTCACCATCTGGAAATGAAAAACTGTTTTTT. The whole variable domain, filled in from reference TRBV18 and TRBJ1-4, reads NAGVMQNPRHLVRRRGQEARLRCSPMKGHSHVYWYRQLPEEGLKFMVYLQKENIIDESGMPKERFSAEFPKEGPSILRIQQVVRGDSAAYFCASSPSGNEKLFFGSGTQLSVL.

A few counts support this clone. The rearrangement joins TRBV28 to TRBJ1-2; weak D call: TRBD1 (6 bases). Deletions cut 5 bases from V and 0 bases from J, with 25 bases between. CDR1 MDHEN and CDR2 SYDVKM come from the germline V gene. The CDR3 is 19 amino acids. The CDR3 protein is CASSTSQGLGKTSNYGYTF. In nucleotides, the CDR3 is TGTGCCAGCAGTACTTCTCAGGGGTTGGGTAAGACCTCTAACTATGGCTACACCTTC.

The chain couples TRBV10-3 to TRBJ2-5; D ambiguous. The CDR3 spans 13 residues. CDR1 is ENHRY and CDR2 is SYGVKD in the germline V gene. V was cut by 3 bases and J by 2 bases, with 7 bases left in between. This CDR3 is CAISEQLQETQYF. The CDR3 DNA sequence: TGTGCCATCAGTGAACAGCTACAAGAGACCCAGTACTTC.

The genes are TRBV9 and TRBJ1-2, with TRBD1 matching 10 bases. CDR1 and CDR2 from the germline V gene are SGDLS and YYNGEE. J lost 6 bases, V lost 5 bases, and 4 bases had no gene match. This CDR3 has 13 residues. CDR3 region: CASRTTGGHGYTF. The CDR3 nucleotides read TGTGCCAGCAGGACGACAGGGGGCCATGGCTACACCTTC.

This clone was seen only a few times. The chain combines TRBV6-1 with TRBJ2-1, with 13 bases matching TRBD2. CDR3 length: 14 amino acids. V was pared by 6 bases and J by 7 bases, with 3 bases of the junction left unmatched. CDR1 is MNHNS, CDR2 SASEGT, per germline. The CDR3 protein is CASRGLAGRNEQFF. CDR3 bases: TGTGCCAGCAGGGGACTAGCGGGAAGGAATGAGCAGTTCTTC.

The chain links TRBV10-1 to TRBJ2-5; D may match TRBD1 or TRBD2 (5 bases each). CDR3 size: 13 residues. Per the germline V gene, CDR1 is WNHNN and CDR2 is SYGVQD (reference sequence). Trimming shortened V by 4 bases and J by 5 bases, and 11 bases separated the two germline ends. CDR3 sequence: CASSGGTGETQYF. In DNA, the CDR3 is TGCGCCAGCAGTGGGGGGACGGGGGAGACCCAGTACTTC.

This clone was seen repeatedly, ten times or more. The rearrangement joins TRBV2 to TRBJ1-4; the D is unclear. Deletions cut 8 bases from V and 5 bases from J, with 12 bases between. This CDR3 spans 13 amino acids. Germline CDR1 reads SNHLY; CDR2 reads FYNNEI. The CDR3 bases are TGTGCCAGCGGGCAGAACATCAATGAAAAACTGTTTTTT. As protein: CASGQNINEKLFF. Variable domain in full (rest from reference TRBV2 and TRBJ1-4): EPEVTQTPSHQVTQMGQEVILRCVPISNHLYFYWYRQILGQKVEFLVSFYNNEISEKSEIFDDQFSVERPDGSNFTLKIRSTKLEDSAMYFCASGQNINEKLFFGSGTQLSVL.

The genes are TRBV7-2 and TRBJ2-3; 7 bases line up with TRBD2. V dropped 1 base and J dropped 1; count of bases not matched to a gene: 5. Germline CDR1 and CDR2: SGHTA and FQGNSA. This CDR3 comprises 16 residues. Here the CDR3 reads CASSLGARGGTDTQYF. As DNA, the CDR3 is TGTGCCAGCAGCTTAGGGGCACGGGGGGGCACAGATACGCAGTATTTT.

The V call is TRBV5-4, the J call TRBJ2-5; D is undetermined. V lost 5 bases, J lost 1 base, and 15 bases lay in between. This CDR3 region has 15 residues. Germline CDR1 reads SGHNT; CDR2 reads YYREEE (reference sequence). CDR3 coding DNA: TGTGCCAGCAGTCGTTCTCTGGGAACCCAAGAGACCCAGTACTTC. Protein: CASSRSLGTQETQYF.

The chain joins TRBV10-2 to TRBJ1-1; D not certain. Trimming shortened V by 3 bases and J by 0 bases, and 11 bases separated the two germline ends. In germline, CDR1 is WSHSY, CDR2 SAAADI. The CDR3 loop spans 15 amino acids. In DNA, the CDR3 is TGCGCCAGCAGTGAAGGAGGAAGCATGAACACTGAAGCTTTCTTT. Amino acids: CASSEGGSMNTEAFF.

The V and J genes are TRBV4-1 and TRBJ1-2; a weak D match, TRBD1 (5 bases). CDR3 length: 16 amino acids. In germline, CDR1 is MGHRA, CDR2 YSYEKL. V lost 3 bases and J 0 bases, leaving 14 bases between the germline ends. CDR3 sequence reads: CASSHSAGTANYGYTF. CDR3 coding DNA: TGCGCCAGCAGCCACTCTGCGGGGACTGCTAACTATGGCTACACCTTC.

The chain's CDR3 is CASSPQGTGANVLTF. The CDR3 DNA reads TGTGCCAGCTCACCACAGGGTACTGGGGCCAACGTCCTGACTTTC. J is TRBJ2-6 and V is TRBV18; D is uncertain. V was trimmed by 1 base and J by 2 bases, leaving 6 bases between them. This CDR3 comprises 15 residues. CDR1 and CDR2 from the germline V gene are KGHSH and LQKENI. The entire variable domain, with the rest obtained from reference TRBV18 and TRBJ2-6, is as follows: NAGVMQNPRHLVRRRGQEARLRCSPMKGHSHVYWYRQLPEEGLKFMVYLQKENIIDESGMPKERFSAEFPKEGPSILRIQQVVRGDSAAYFCASSPQGTGANVLTFGAGSRLTVL.

The chain's CDR3 is CASSTTGPSLGGEGYTF. In nucleotides, the CDR3 is TGTGCCAGTAGTACGACAGGGCCCAGCCTAGGAGGTGAAGGCTACACCTTC. The chain is built from TRBV19 and TRBJ1-2; TRBD1 aligns across 7 bases. J gave up 8 bases and V 4 bases, and 19 bases lay outside the gene matches. Germline V gene lookup returns CDR1 LNHDA and CDR2 SQIVND (reference sequence). The CDR3 totals 17 residues.

There are a few counts of this clone. The V call is TRBV7-8, the J call TRBJ2-5; D unclear. Germline V gives CDR1 SGHVS, CDR2 FQNEAQ. CDR3 size: 13 residues. With 5 bases removed from V and 5 bases from J, the gap between germline ends came to 12 bases. The DNA of the CDR3 is TGTGCCAGCAGCCCCCCACAGATCGAGACCCAGTACTTC. Its translation is CASSPPQIETQYF.

This clone has only a few counts. V and J are TRBV29-1 and TRBJ1-1, with D unclear. V was shortened by 6 bases and J by 11 bases, with 7 bases between the two germline ends. Germline V gene sequence: CDR1 SQVTM, CDR2 ANQGSEA. CDR3 size: 8 residues. The DNA for the CDR3 is TGCAGCGTCGGAGCGGCTTTCTTT. It specifies CSVGAAFF.

This chain links TRBV6-6 with TRBJ2-3, with 7 bases lining up with TRBD1. Germline CDR1 and CDR2: MNHNY and SVGAGI (reference sequence). The CDR3 covers 15 residues. The trim removed 5 bases at V and 3 bases at J, leaving 8 bases unmatched. The CDR3 sequence: CASSPQGMRTDTQYF. The CDR3 bases are TGTGCCAGCAGTCCACAGGGGATGAGGACAGATACGCAGTATTTT.

The chain has TRBV5-1 and TRBJ1-6; D is ambiguous. Germline V lookup: CDR1 SGHRS, CDR2 YFSETQ. V lost 0 bases and J 3 bases, leaving 7 bases between the germline ends. CDR3 length: 15 residues. The CDR3: CASSLDGSYNSPLHF. CDR3 sequence (DNA): TGCGCCAGCAGCTTGGACGGCAGCTATAATTCACCCCTCCACTTT.

This rearrangement joins TRBV11-2 to TRBJ1-4; TRBD1 agrees at 10 bases. J gave up 4 bases and V 5 bases, and 1 base lay outside the gene matches. The germline V gene encodes CDR1 SGHAT and CDR2 FQNNGV. The CDR3 is made up of 14 amino acids. The CDR3 nucleotides read TGTGCCAGCAGCCGGGACAGGGGTAATGAAAAACTGTTTTTT. As protein: CASSRDRGNEKLFF.

J is TRBJ2-7 and V is TRBV14, with D perhaps TRBD2 (5 bases). Trimming stripped 5 bases from V and 1 base from J, with 9 bases between. Germline V CDR1 and CDR2: SGHDN, FVKESK. There are 13 residues in the CDR3. DNA for the CDR3: TGTGCCAGCAGCTTTAGCGCATCCTACGAGCAGTACTTC. Translated, it gives CASSFSASYEQYF.

This sequence joins TRBV7-9 and TRBJ2-1; D is uncertain. Germline CDR1 SEHNR, CDR2 FQNEAQ (reference sequence). The CDR3 has 14 residues. The V end lost 5 bases, the J end lost 0 bases, and 8 bases lay between the germline ends. DNA of the CDR3: TGTGCCAGCAGCCCGTCCTACTCCTACAATGAGCAGTTCTTC. Residues: CASSPSYSYNEQFF.

This chain connects TRBV5-5 to TRBJ1-5; weak D call: TRBD1 (6 bases). The V gene's germline CDR1 is SGHKS and CDR2 YYEKEE (reference sequence). CDR3 length equals 14 residues. Trimming left V 2 bases short and J 6 bases short, with 12 bases between. The CDR3 is CASSFAGAGQPQHF. Here the CDR3 DNA reads TGTGCCAGCAGCTTCGCGGGGGCCGGTCAGCCCCAGCATTTT.

V is TRBV6-5 and J is TRBJ2-3; D ambiguous. With 4 bases removed from V and 0 bases from J, the gap between germline ends came to 5 bases. CDR3 length: 13 residues. CDR1 MNHEY and CDR2 SVGAGI come from the germline V gene. The CDR3 is CASSSASTDTQYF. Written as DNA, the CDR3 is TGTGCCAGCAGTTCGGCGAGCACAGATACGCAGTATTTT.